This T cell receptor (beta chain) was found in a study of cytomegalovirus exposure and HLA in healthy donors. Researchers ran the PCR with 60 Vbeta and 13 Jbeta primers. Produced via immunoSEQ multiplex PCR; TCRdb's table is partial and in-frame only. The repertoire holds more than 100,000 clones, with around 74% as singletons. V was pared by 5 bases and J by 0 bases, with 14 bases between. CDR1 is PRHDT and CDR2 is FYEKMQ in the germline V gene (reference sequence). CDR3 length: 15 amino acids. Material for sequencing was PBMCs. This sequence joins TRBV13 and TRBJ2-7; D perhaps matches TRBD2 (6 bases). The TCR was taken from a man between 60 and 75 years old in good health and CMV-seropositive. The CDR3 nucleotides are TGTGCCAGCAGCCAAGCGGGTATCGACTCCTACGAGCAGTACTTC. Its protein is CASSQAGIDSYEQYF.